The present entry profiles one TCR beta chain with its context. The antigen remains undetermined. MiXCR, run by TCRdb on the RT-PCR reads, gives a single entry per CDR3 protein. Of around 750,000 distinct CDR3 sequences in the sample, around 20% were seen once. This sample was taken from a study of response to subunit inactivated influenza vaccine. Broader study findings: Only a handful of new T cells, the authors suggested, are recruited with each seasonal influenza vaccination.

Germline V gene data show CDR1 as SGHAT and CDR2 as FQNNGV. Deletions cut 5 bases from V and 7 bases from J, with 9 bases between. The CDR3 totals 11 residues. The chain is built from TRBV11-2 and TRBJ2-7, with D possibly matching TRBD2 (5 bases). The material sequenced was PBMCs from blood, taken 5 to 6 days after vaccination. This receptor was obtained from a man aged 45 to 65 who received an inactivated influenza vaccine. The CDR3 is CASSPSLEQYF. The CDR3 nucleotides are TGTGCCAGCAGCCCTAGCCTTGAGCAGTACTTC.